The present T cell receptor beta chain was sequenced within a study of identifying expanded T cells in peripheral blood. General study findings and limits: Across healthy donors, higher total template counts meant significantly greater approximately two-week count variance. Technical replicates showed roughly 1.2 changed clones; roughly two weeks about 16.4; four weeks 19.

Comment on this clone: Antigen specificity is unknown.

TCRdb keeps only in-frame clones here, not all; method: immunoSEQ multiplex PCR. The sample carries under 100,000 clones, approximately 81% recorded once. Collection occurred without any documented infections or immune events in donors. V gave up 3 bases and J gave up 1 base, with 13 bases separating them. Germline CDR1 and CDR2: LNHDA and SQIVND (reference sequence). The CDR3 is 16 residues long. This TCR was recovered from a person between 18 and 75 years old in good health. The chain couples TRBV19 to TRBJ1-3, with D perhaps TRBD1 (5 bases). Sequencing was carried out using blood. CDR3 DNA: TGTGCCAGTAGTATTCTGGCCCCAGGGTCTGGAAACACCATATATTTT. It specifies CASSILAPGSGNTIYF.